This entry lists 28 T cell receptor beta chains sequenced from one sample in a study of cytomegalovirus exposure and HLA in healthy donors. This PCR relied on a set of 60 Vbeta primers and 13 Jbeta primers. Repertoires were generated with immunoSEQ multiplex PCR, while TCRdb's copy carries only in-frame clones and drops some. The profile shows about 160,000 clones, roughly 66% of them singletons. Sequences were obtained from PBMCs. These receptors all come from a woman aged 18-29 years in good health and CMV-seronegative.

This clone was observed once. V is TRBV5-1 and J is TRBJ1-3, with 7 bases aligning to TRBD1. Per germline, CDR1 SGHRS and CDR2 YFSETQ. Trimming removed 0 bases from V and 3 bases from J; junction bases left unmatched: 6. This CDR3 is built from 16 residues. The CDR3 nucleotides read TGCGCCAGCAGCTTGGAAGGCAACAGGGGTGGAAACACCATATATTTT. Residues: CASSLEGNRGGNTIYF. The full variable domain, its missing parts supplied by reference TRBV5-1 and TRBJ1-3, is KAGVTQTPRYLIKTRGQQVTLSCSPISGHRSVSWYQQTPGQGLQFLFEYFSETQRNKGNFPGRFSGRQFSNSRSEMNVSTLELGDSALYLCASSLEGNRGGNTIYFGEGSWLTVV.

This sequence joins TRBV18 and TRBJ1-2; 7 positions agree with TRBD1. This CDR3 contains 14 residues. In germline, CDR1 is KGHSH, CDR2 LQKENI. The V gene end was trimmed by 0 bases and the J gene end by 10 bases; junction bases not matched to a gene: 8. The CDR3 coding sequence is TGTGCCAGCTCACCACCGGGAGACAGGGCATCCTACACCTTC. It codes for CASSPPGDRASYTF.

The count of this clone is one. The V and J genes are TRBV28 and TRBJ2-7, with 7 bases identical to TRBD1. CDR1 is MDHEN, CDR2 SYDVKM, per germline. The trim removed 6 bases at V and 3 bases at J, leaving 8 bases unmatched. The CDR3 is 14 residues long. CDR3 sequence reads: CASSSGQEDYEQYF. Here the CDR3 DNA reads TGTGCCAGCAGCTCCGGACAGGAGGACTACGAGCAGTACTTC.

A single count supports this clone. The rearrangement joins TRBV9 to TRBJ1-5, with TRBD1 matching over 11 bases. V shed 0 bases and J 7 bases; nucleotides not matched to a gene: 0. CDR1 and CDR2 from the germline V gene are SGDLS and YYNGEE. This CDR3 is 14 amino acids long. CDR3 region: CASSVGDRGQPQHF. CDR3 nucleotides: TGTGCCAGCAGCGTAGGGGACAGGGGGCAGCCCCAGCATTTT.

This clone was observed a single time. This rearrangement joins TRBV30 to TRBJ1-1; 8 bases match TRBD1. The length of the CDR3 is 15 residues. The germline gives CDR1 GTSNPN, CDR2 SVGIG (reference sequence). The junction had 8 bases not matched to a gene; V was cut back by 4 bases and J by 1 base. This chain's CDR3 is CAWNPGTGPNTEAFF. CDR3 in DNA: TGTGCCTGGAACCCCGGGACAGGACCGAACACTGAAGCTTTCTTT.

The V call is TRBV7-9, the J call TRBJ1-3; perhaps TRBD1 as D (6 bases). CDR3 length: 16 amino acids. The V end was cut by 4 bases, the J end by 0 bases, with 13 bases between. From germline, CDR1 is SEHNR and CDR2 FQNEAQ (reference sequence). The CDR3 DNA follows: TGTGCCAGCAGCTCTGGGGGCGTCCTCTCTGGAAACACCATATATTTT. This codes for CASSSGGVLSGNTIYF.

V and J are TRBV27 and TRBJ1-2; 9 nucleotides agree with TRBD1. The length of the CDR3 is 17 residues. CDR1 is MNHEY and CDR2 is SMNVEV in the germline V gene (reference sequence). V was pared by 2 bases and J by 8 bases, with 15 bases of the junction left unmatched. The CDR3 nucleotides read TGTGCCAGCAGTTTACTTCCGCCGGGACAGGGATATCAAGGCTACACCTTC. It is translated as CASSLLPPGQGYQGYTF.

This chain connects TRBV27 to TRBJ2-7; 8 bases map to TRBD1. The trim removed 10 bases at V and 9 bases at J, leaving 14 bases unmatched. Per germline, CDR1 MNHEY and CDR2 SMNVEV (reference sequence). The CDR3 covers 13 residues. CDR3 in DNA: TGTGCCACCGCACACTCCCAGGGGGCCTGGCAGTACGTC. Translating it yields CATAHSQGAWQYV.

This clone has only a few counts. The chain links TRBV7-2 to TRBJ2-3; 8 positions match TRBD1. J lost 6 bases, V lost 6 bases, and 17 bases had no gene match. CDR3 length: 17 amino acids. Germline loops: CDR1 SGHTA, CDR2 FQGNSA. As DNA, the CDR3 is TGTGCCAGCAGTCAGACAGGGGACGGTCACACATCGGATACGCAGTATTTT. It codes for CASSQTGDGHTSDTQYF.

This chain joins TRBV28 and TRBJ1-6; TRBD1 might be the D (5 bases). Trimming pared 5 bases from V and 7 bases from J, leaving 18 bases between. CDR1 and CDR2 from the germline V gene are MDHEN and SYDVKM. This CDR3 is 16 amino acids long. DNA of the CDR3: TGTGCCAGCAGTCCTTCCCAGGGCCGTAAGAATTCACCCCTCCACTTT. Its translation: CASSPSQGRKNSPLHF.

The CDR3 region is CASSTRDFNTGELFF. CDR3 sequence (DNA): TGTGCCAGCAGCACCAGGGACTTCAACACCGGGGAGCTGTTTTTT. V gene TRBV9 combines with J gene TRBJ2-2; D may be TRBD2 (6 bases). The CDR3 contains 15 residues. V was shortened by 4 bases and J by 2 bases, with 12 bases between the two germline ends. Germline V gene data show CDR1 as SGDLS and CDR2 as YYNGEE.

V and J are TRBV28 and TRBJ2-1, with a weak D call TRBD2 (6 bases). CDR1 MDHEN and CDR2 SYDVKM come from the germline V gene. Trimming took 2 bases from V and 3 from J, leaving 11 bases between them. The CDR3 extends over 15 amino acids. CDR3 DNA: TGTGCCAGCAGTTTACAGGGAGGATTCTACAATGAGCAGTTCTTC. The encoded protein is CASSLQGGFYNEQFF.

This chain joins TRBV15 and TRBJ1-4, with D possibly being TRBD1 (6 bases). V was clipped by 3 bases and J by 1 base, with 9 bases between them. The CDR3 consists of 15 residues. Per the germline V gene, CDR1 is LNHNV and CDR2 is YYDKDF (reference sequence). CDR3 DNA: TGTGCCACCAGCAGGCGACAGGAAACTAATGAAAAACTGTTTTTT. Its translation is CATSRRQETNEKLFF.

This clone was counted a single time. The chain combines TRBV7-2 with TRBJ2-3, with D hard to call. The V and J ends lost 3 bases and 2 bases respectively, with 18 bases between them. The length of the CDR3 is 17 residues. From germline, CDR1 is SGHTA and CDR2 FQGNSA. CDR3 in DNA: TGTGCCAGCAGCTTTTTGGGCATTGCGCTCCCCACAGATACGCAGTATTTT. Translated, it gives CASSFLGIALPTDTQYF.

The chain links TRBV2 to TRBJ1-1; D unresolved. V lost 3 bases, J lost 6 bases, and 8 bases lay in between. From germline, CDR1 is SNHLY and CDR2 FYNNEI. CDR3 length: 12 residues. Here the CDR3 reads CASSDRGPEAFF. CDR3 sequence (DNA): TGTGCCAGCAGTGATAGAGGGCCTGAAGCTTTCTTT.

This chain joins TRBV18 and TRBJ2-2; D not certain. Trimming removed 6 bases at V and 0 bases at J, with 14 bases between. The CDR3 has 16 residues. Germline-derived CDR1 and CDR2 are KGHSH and LQKENI. The DNA for the CDR3 is TGTGCCAGCTCCTCAAACGGCGCGGCGAACACCGGGGAGCTGTTTTTT. Translated, it gives CASSSNGAANTGELFF.

This clone appeared a few times. The chain couples TRBV6-6 to TRBJ1-1, with unresolved D. The germline CDR1 and CDR2 sequences are MNHNY and SVGAGI (reference sequence). The CDR3 length is 14 residues. Trimming removed 0 bases from V and 1 base from J, with 6 bases in between. The CDR3 region has the DNA TGTGCCAGCAGTTACTCGGCGGGGAACACTGAAGCTTTCTTT. Residues: CASSYSAGNTEAFF.

The chain combines TRBV19 with TRBJ1-1; D is unresolved. The CDR3 runs to 13 residues. Germline CDR1 and CDR2: LNHDA and SQIVND (reference sequence). Between the trimmed V and J ends, which lost 3 bases and 1 base, there was a span of 6 bases. This CDR3 reads CASSISRNTEAFF. CDR3 DNA sequence: TGTGCCAGTAGTATTAGCAGGAACACTGAAGCTTTCTTT.

The V call is TRBV5-5, the J call TRBJ2-5, with TRBD2 as a possible D gene (6 bases). Germline CDR1 is SGHKS and CDR2 is YYEKEE (reference sequence). Between the trimmed V and J ends, which lost 2 bases and 2 bases, there was a span of 22 bases. This CDR3 comprises 18 residues. The CDR3 sequence is CASSLFPSSVYPQETQYF. CDR3 nucleotides: TGTGCCAGCAGCTTATTCCCTTCTAGCGTATACCCTCAAGAGACCCAGTACTTC.

The rearrangement links TRBV4-1 to TRBJ1-6, with no clear D. V shed 2 bases and J shed 7 bases, with 15 bases lying between them. The CDR3 spans 16 residues. Germline V gene lookup returns CDR1 MGHRA and CDR2 YSYEKL. The CDR3 nucleotides are TGCGCCAGCAGCCAAACGCCTGGCGTGAGGAATTCACCCCTCCACTTT. This sequence encodes CASSQTPGVRNSPLHF.

This chain's CDR3 is CASSLRPPGISYEQYF. The CDR3 region has the DNA TGCGCCAGCAGCTTACGCCCCCCAGGGATCTCCTACGAGCAGTACTTC. The genes are TRBV5-1 and TRBJ2-7, with D possibly TRBD1 on 5 matching bases. The length of the CDR3 is 16 residues. Looked up from germline, CDR1 is SGHRS and CDR2 is YFSETQ. V lost 2 bases to trimming and J lost 0 bases, with 15 bases between them.

The chain recombines TRBV6-6 with TRBJ1-1; D may be TRBD1 (6 bases). CDR3 size: 13 residues. Trimming removed 8 bases from V and 1 base from J, with 11 bases in between. Germline CDR1 reads MNHNY; CDR2 reads SVGAGI (reference sequence). The CDR3 loop reads CASAGQTNTEAFF. The CDR3 DNA sequence: TGTGCCAGCGCAGGACAGACGAACACTGAAGCTTTCTTT.

Ten or more counts support this clone. The rearrangement links TRBV5-4 to TRBJ1-1, with a tentative D call TRBD1 (6 bases). Germline values: CDR1 SGHNT, CDR2 YYREEE (reference sequence). CDR3 size: 16 residues. Trimming removed 4 bases from V and 3 bases from J, with 19 bases in between. CDR3 sequence reads: CASSPPVQGGDTEAFF. CDR3 bases: TGTGCCAGCAGCCCCCCAGTACAGGGTGGAGACACTGAAGCTTTCTTT.

This clone was counted a few times. The chain joins TRBV27 to TRBJ2-1, with 7 bases matching TRBD1. This CDR3 region has 16 residues. Germline CDR1 reads MNHEY; CDR2 reads SMNVEV (reference sequence). Germline trimming cut 5 bases from V and 7 bases from J; bases unmatched to any gene: 14. DNA of the CDR3: TGTGCCAGCAGTACGGACAGGATAAGAGCGTGGAATGAGCAGTTCTTC. Residues: CASSTDRIRAWNEQFF.

This rearrangement joins TRBV11-2 to TRBJ2-6; 10 bases are shared with TRBD1. Germline CDR1 SGHAT, CDR2 FQNNGV. Trimming took 5 bases from V and 0 from J; bases not matched to a gene: 7. CDR3 length: 18 amino acids. The CDR3 loop reads CASSPRDRGISGANVLTF. The CDR3 DNA follows: TGTGCCAGCAGCCCGCGGGACAGGGGTATCTCTGGGGCCAACGTCCTGACTTTC.

The V gene is TRBV19, the J gene TRBJ1-4, with 7 bases identical to TRBD1. The CDR3 has 14 amino acids. Trimming removed 4 bases from V and 8 bases from J; junction bases left unmatched: 7. CDR1 and CDR2 (germline): LNHDA, SQIVND (reference sequence). The DNA of the CDR3 is TGTGCCAGTAGTAGAGGGGGCCTGGGGGAAAAACTGTTTTTT. Its translation is CASSRGGLGEKLFF.

The chain combines TRBV5-1 with TRBJ2-2; D not certain. This CDR3 region has 13 residues. Per the germline V gene, CDR1 is SGHRS and CDR2 is YFSETQ. The V end was cut by 5 bases, the J end by 6 bases, with 11 bases between. The CDR3 DNA sequence: TGCGCCAGCAGGAGATCCGTGGCCGGGGAGCTGTTTTTT. It yields the protein CASRRSVAGELFF.

This sequence joins TRBV7-2 and TRBJ1-6, with 8 bases that match TRBD1. The CDR3 is 15 residues long. The junction had 8 bases not matched to a gene; V was cut back by 5 bases and J by 8 bases. The germline gives CDR1 SGHTA, CDR2 FQGNSA. DNA of the CDR3: TGTGCCAGCAGCCTTAGACAGGGGAGCGATTCACCCCTCCACTTT. This sequence encodes CASSLRQGSDSPLHF.